The entry that follows covers one T cell receptor beta chain sequence. The antigen it recognizes is unknown. No quality values exist for individual bases; no much larger clone is one base distant. The data belong to a study of shared clonotypes between healthy human individuals (dated by TCRdb to the early 2020s). Describing the broader study: The cohort comprised a couple of women and a few men aged 18 to 49 years. For each donor, CD4 naive and CD4 memory were each given three plates, CD8 naive was given two plates, and CD8 memory was given one plate. The study deeply sequenced blood TCR repertoires of five healthy adults to estimate repertoire size and the extent of clonotype sharing between individuals. Libraries were prepared and TCR repertoires were sequenced by different laboratories using diverse techniques, in order to increase sequencing depth and limit assay-specific biases. Leukapheresis yielded between about 0.94 and 8.9 billion PBMCs per donor.

Results the study describes overall, beyond this receptor: Incomplete sequencing was indicated by rarefaction of sorted-subset datasets, despite the large sequencing depth. Sharing across several donors was observed for around 5% of naive CD4, less than 4% of naive CD8, 2% to 2.5% of memory CD4, and over 0.3% of memory CD8 clonotypes. The genetic and exposure-history diversity represented was limited by the small number of donors. Naive subsets generally had larger estimated clonotype richness than memory subsets. Based on pairwise subsampling, the degree of clonotype sharing among donors was expected to be affected by sequencing depth. Clonotypes shared by all four sorted-subset donors showed higher generation probabilities than non-shared clonotypes. Sampling was limited to blood, and TCR repertoires in tissue likely differ from TCR repertoires in blood.

Using the deep immunoSEQ assay, multiplex PCR amplified TCR CDR3 regions from genomic DNA. Extracted genomic DNA from each cell subset was distributed evenly across all wells of several immunoSEQ 96-well plates, and each plate was treated as a replicate. For sorted subsets, each replicate PCR was loaded with around 220 ng genomic DNA, equivalent to 30,000 or so T cell genomes. The purified libraries were quantified using a Qubit 3.0 fluorometer, sized with a Bioanalyzer 2100, and then quantified again using the KAPA Library Quantification kit. Each immunoSEQ 96-well plate was sequenced on its own single-read 150-cycle Illumina NextSeq 550 flow cell. In the source study's methods: Because the immunoSEQ output held only junctional sequences and lacked quality scores, the filtering could not match the filtering applied to full-length reads. To assign V/J genes and CDR3, sequences were annotated using PyIR, a Python wrapper for IgBLAST v1.9, with IMGT germline references. Reads with weak V/J assignments (E-value above 1e-6), missing CDR3, stop codons, out-of-frame junctions, or ambiguous translated residues were removed. A V3J clonotype was defined by an identical inferred V gene, J gene, and CDR3 amino acid sequence. Percentage overlap between repertoires was calculated by dividing the number of shared unique clonotypes by the size of the smaller repertoire. Three approaches were used to assess repertoire richness: RTK rarefaction, the Chao1 estimator, and Recon v2.1 estimates of unobserved clonotypes. Generation probabilities for all TCRbeta clonotypes obtained by the gDNA method from a handful of donors were computed using OLGA. TCRdb carries this immuneACCESS record with in-frame sequences only. Its versions omit some clonotypes, under half of them owing to an unresolved V gene in the studies checked, with the rest unexplained. V, J and clone size reflect that table, while D and trimming were determined from the DNA. For this sample the table gives fewer than 350,000 clones, of which over 75% were detected only once. The top ten hold around 15% of the sample.

Ends trimmed: V by 2 bases, J by 5 bases; bases unmatched to a gene: 2. The CDR3 covers 13 residues, taking in both the cysteine and the phenylalanine. The kept DNA is CDR3 alone, 39 bases in frame from the first base. For CDR1 and CDR2, the germline V gene (reference sequence) lists MNHEY and SMNVEV. The donors were healthy, HIV-negative adults who had no recently reported acute infections or vaccinations. All donors were Caucasian adults living in Nashville, Tennessee, USA. The CD8 memory samples were a combination of magnetically selected CD45RO+ cells and CCR7-negative CD45RA+ effector memory (TemRA) cells. Blood was obtained by leukapheresis, after which PBMCs were separated by Ficoll-Histopaque density gradient centrifugation and cryopreserved in liquid nitrogen vapor phase. Purity and quantity of every magnetically sorted T cell population were checked by analytical flow cytometry. Each sorted fraction had its genomic DNA isolated and then quantified by UV absorbance on a Nanodrop 2000c.

This sequence originates from a man aged 18 to 35 in good health. The sequenced sample consisted of memory CD8+ T cells sorted from blood. The sample's cell subset or site label is to be understood as: CD45RO+ cells pooled with CCR7-negative TemRA cells. This receptor chain uses TRBV27 and TRBJ1-2; 7 of the junction bases match TRBD1. DNA sequence: TGTGCCAGCAGTTTAGCAGGGGGGTATGGCTACACCTTC. Its translation reads: CASSLAGGYGYTF.